This record covers a single T cell receptor beta chain. The identical CDR3 is also encoded by other nucleotide sequences in the sample. Primers: 60 Vbeta forward and 13 Jbeta reverse. Measured with immunoSEQ multiplex PCR; TCRdb has only the in-frame clones, and not every one. The sample comprises roughly 290,000 clones, around nine tenths of which are singletons, and around 2.1% rests with the top ten. Germline V gene sequence: CDR1 MNHNY, CDR2 SVGAGI (reference sequence). V was clipped by 6 bases and J by 2 bases, with 10 bases between them. CDR3 length equals 13 residues. The data were obtained in a study of cytomegalovirus exposure and HLA in healthy donors. Background on the study: There were approximately 81 million unique TCRs (from HLA-typed donors) in an early data release.

The rearrangement uses TRBV6-6 and TRBJ1-2; TRBD1 might be the D (6 bases). This TCR came from a woman between 18 and 29 years old in good health and CMV-seronegative. The source material was PBMCs. The CDR3 is CASSFGQNYGYTF. The CDR3 DNA reads as TGTGCCAGCAGCTTCGGACAGAACTATGGCTACACCTTC.